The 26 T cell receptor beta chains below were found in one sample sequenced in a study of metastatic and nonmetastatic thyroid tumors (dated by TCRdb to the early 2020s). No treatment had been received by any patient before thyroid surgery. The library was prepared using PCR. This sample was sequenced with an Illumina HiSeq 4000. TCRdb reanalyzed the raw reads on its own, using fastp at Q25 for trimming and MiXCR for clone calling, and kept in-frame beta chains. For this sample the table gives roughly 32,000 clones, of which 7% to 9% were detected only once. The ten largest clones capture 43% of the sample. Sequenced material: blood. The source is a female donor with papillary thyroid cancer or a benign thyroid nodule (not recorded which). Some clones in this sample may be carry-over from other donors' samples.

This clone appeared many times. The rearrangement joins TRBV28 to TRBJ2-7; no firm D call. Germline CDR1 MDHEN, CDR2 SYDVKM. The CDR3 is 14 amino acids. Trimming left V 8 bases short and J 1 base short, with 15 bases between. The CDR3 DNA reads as TGTGCCAGCTCACGAGCAGCGAAGTCCTACGAGCAGTACTTC. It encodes CASSRAAKSYEQYF.

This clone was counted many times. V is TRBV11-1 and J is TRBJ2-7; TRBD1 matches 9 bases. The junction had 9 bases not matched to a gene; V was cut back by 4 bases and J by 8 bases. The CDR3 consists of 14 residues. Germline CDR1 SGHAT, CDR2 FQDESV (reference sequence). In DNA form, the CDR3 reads TGTGCCAGCAGCTATCCGGGACAGGGTACGCAGCAGTACTTC. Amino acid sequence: CASSYPGQGTQQYF.

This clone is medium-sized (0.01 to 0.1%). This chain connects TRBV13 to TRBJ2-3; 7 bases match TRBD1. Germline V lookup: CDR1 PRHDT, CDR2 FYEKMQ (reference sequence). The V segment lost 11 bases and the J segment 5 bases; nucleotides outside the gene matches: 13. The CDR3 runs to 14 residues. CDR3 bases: TGTGCCTGCCGTGGAGGACAGGCTAGAGATACGCAGTATTTT. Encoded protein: CACRGGQARDTQYF. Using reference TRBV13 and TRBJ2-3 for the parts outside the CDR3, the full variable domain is AAGVIQSPRHLIKEKRETATLKCYPIPRHDTVYWYQQGPGQDPQFLISFYEKMQSDKGSIPDRFSAQQFSDYHSELNMSSLELGDSALYFCACRGGQARDTQYFGPGTRLTVL.

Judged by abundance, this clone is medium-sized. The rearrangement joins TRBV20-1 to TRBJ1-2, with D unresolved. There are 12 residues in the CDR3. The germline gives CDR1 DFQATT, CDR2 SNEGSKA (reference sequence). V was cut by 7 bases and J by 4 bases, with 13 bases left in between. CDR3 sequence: CSVGREGYGYTF. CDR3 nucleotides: TGCAGTGTTGGACGGGAGGGCTATGGCTACACCTTC.

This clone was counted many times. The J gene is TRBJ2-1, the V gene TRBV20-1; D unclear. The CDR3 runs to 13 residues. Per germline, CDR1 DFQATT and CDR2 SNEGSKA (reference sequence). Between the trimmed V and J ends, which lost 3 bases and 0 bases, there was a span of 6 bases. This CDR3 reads CSASSGSYNEQFF. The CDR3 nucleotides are TGCAGTGCTAGCAGTGGCTCCTACAATGAGCAGTTCTTC.

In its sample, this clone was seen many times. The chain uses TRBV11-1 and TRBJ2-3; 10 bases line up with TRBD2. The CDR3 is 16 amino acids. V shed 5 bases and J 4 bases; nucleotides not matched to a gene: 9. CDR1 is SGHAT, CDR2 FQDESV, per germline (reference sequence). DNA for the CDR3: TGTGCCAGCAGCCCCCAAGCGGGGGGGCAGGCAGATACGCAGTATTTT. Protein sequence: CASSPQAGGQADTQYF.

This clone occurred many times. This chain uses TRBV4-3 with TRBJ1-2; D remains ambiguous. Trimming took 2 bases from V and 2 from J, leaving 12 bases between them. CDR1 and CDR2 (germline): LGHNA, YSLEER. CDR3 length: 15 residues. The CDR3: CASSQSHRGNYGYTF. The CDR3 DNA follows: TGCGCCAGCAGCCAATCTCACCGCGGGAACTATGGCTACACCTTC.

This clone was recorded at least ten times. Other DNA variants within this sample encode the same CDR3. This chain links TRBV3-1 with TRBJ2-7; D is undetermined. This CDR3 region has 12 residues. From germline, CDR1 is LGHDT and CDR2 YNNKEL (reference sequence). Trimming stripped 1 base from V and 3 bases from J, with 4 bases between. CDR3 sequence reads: CASSQGSYEQYF. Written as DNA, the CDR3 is TGTGCCAGCAGCCAAGGTAGCTACGAGCAGTACTTC.

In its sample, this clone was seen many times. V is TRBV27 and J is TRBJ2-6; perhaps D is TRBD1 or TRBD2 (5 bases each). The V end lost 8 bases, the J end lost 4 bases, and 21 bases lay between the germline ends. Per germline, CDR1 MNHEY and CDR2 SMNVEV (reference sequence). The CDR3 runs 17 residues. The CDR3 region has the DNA TGTGCCAGCTGTAAGATCAGGGACCTTCAGGGGGCCAACGTCCTGACTTTC. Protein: CASCKIRDLQGANVLTF.

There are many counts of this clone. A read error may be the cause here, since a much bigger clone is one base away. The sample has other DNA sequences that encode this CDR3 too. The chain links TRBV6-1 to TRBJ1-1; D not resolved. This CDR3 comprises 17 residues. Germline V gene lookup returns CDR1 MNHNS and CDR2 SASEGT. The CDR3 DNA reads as TGTGCCAGCAGGTCCAGGTCGGTAGGTAAGGTGAACACTGAGGCTTTCTTT. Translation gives CASRSRSVGKVNTEAFF.

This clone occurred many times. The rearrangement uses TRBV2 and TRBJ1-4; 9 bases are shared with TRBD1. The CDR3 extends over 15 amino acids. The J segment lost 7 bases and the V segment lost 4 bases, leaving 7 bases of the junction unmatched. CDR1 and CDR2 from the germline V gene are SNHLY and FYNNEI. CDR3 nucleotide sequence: TGTGCCAGCAGTGGGACAGGGGCTGTTGGTGAAAAACTGTTTTTT. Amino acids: CASSGTGAVGEKLFF. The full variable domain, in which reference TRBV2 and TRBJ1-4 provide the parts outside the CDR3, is EPEVTQTPSHQVTQMGQEVILRCVPISNHLYFYWYRQILGQKVEFLVSFYNNEISEKSEIFDDQFSVERPDGSNFTLKIRSTKLEDSAMYFCASSGTGAVGEKLFFGSGTQLSVL.

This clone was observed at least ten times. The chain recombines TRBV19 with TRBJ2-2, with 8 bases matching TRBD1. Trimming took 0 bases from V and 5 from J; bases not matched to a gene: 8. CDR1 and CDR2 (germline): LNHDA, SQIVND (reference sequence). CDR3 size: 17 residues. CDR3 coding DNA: TGTGCCAGTAGTATAGATCAGAGACAGGGGCCGACCGGGGAGCTGTTTTTT. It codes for CASSIDQRQGPTGELFF.

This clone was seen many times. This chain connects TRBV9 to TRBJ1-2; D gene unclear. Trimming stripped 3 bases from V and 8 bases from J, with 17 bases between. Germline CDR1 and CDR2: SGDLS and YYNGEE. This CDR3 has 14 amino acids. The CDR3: CASSGWTGRRGYTF. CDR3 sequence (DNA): TGTGCCAGCAGCGGGTGGACGGGTAGGAGGGGCTACACCTTC.

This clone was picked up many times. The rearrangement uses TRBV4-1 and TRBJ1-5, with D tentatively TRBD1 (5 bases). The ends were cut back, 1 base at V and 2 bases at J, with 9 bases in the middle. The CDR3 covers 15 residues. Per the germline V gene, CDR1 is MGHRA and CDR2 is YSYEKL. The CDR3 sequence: CASSQVSTGNQPQHF. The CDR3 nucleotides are TGCGCCAGCAGCCAAGTCTCGACAGGCAATCAGCCCCAGCATTTT.

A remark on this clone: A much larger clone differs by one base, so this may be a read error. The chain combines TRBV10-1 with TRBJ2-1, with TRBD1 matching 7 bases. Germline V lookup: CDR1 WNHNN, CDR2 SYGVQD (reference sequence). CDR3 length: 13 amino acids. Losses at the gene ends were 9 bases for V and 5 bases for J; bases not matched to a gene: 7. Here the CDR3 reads CARGTAKNNEQFF. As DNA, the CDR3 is TGCGCCAGAGGGACAGCCAAGAACAATGAGCAGTTCTTC.

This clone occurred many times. CDR3 nucleotides: TGTGCCAGCTCAAATACTGGGACCGCAATCAATGAGCAGTTCTTC. Translating it yields CASSNTGTAINEQFF. The V call is TRBV18, the J call TRBJ2-1; D tentatively fits TRBD1 or TRBD2 (5 bases each). Trimming removed 5 bases at V and 6 bases at J, with 17 bases between. The CDR3 runs 15 residues. Germline CDR1 KGHSH, CDR2 LQKENI.

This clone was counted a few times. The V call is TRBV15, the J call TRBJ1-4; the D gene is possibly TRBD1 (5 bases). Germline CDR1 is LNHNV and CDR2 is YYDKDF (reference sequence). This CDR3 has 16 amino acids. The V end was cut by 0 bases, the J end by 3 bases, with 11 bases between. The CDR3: CATSREGGEANEKLFF. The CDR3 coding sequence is TGTGCCACCAGCAGAGAGGGGGGGGAGGCTAATGAAAAACTGTTTTTT.

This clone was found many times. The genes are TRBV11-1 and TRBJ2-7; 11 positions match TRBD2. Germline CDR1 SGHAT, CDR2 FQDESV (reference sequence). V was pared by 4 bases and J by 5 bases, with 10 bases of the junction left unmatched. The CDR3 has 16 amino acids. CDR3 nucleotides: TGTGCCAGCAGCTCCCAAATAGCGGGGGGGCTCCACGAGCAGTACTTC. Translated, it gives CASSSQIAGGLHEQYF. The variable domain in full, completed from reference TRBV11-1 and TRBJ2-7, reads EAEVAQSPRYKITEKSQAVAFWCDPISGHATLYWYRQILGQGPELLVQFQDESVVDDSQLPKDRFSAERLKGVDSTLKIQPAELGDSAMYLCASSSQIAGGLHEQYFGPGTRLTVT.

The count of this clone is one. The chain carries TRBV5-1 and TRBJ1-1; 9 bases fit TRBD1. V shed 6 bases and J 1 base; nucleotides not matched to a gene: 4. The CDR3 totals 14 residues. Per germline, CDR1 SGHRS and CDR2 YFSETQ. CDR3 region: CASTRGQGNTEAFF. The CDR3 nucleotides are TGCGCCAGCACGCGGGGACAGGGGAACACTGAAGCTTTCTTT.

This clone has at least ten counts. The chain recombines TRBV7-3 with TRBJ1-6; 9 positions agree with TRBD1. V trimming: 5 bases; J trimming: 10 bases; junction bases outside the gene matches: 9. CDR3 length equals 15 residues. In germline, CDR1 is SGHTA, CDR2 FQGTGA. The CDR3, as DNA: TGTGCCAGCAGCCGTTCTCCGGGACAGGGCTCACCCCTCCACTTT. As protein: CASSRSPGQGSPLHF. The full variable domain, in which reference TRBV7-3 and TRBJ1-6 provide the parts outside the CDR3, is GAGVSQTPSNKVTEKGKYVELRCDPISGHTALYWYRQSLGQGPEFLIYFQGTGAADDSGLPNDRFFAVRPEGSVSTLKIQRTERGDSAVYLCASSRSPGQGSPLHFGNGTRLTVT.

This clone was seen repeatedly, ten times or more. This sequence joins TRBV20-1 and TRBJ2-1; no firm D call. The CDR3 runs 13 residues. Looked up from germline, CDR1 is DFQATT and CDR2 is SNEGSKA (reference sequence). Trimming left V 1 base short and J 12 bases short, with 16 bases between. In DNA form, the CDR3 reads TGCAGTGCTAGAGGCGGATTGAGTGTCGGGCAGTTCTTC. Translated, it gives CSARGGLSVGQFF.

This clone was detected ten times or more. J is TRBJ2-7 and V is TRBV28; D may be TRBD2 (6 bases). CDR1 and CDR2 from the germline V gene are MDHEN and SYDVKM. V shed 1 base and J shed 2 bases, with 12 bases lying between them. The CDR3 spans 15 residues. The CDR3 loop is CASSLLEGTPYEQYF. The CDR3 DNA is TGTGCCAGCAGTTTATTGGAGGGGACTCCCTACGAGCAGTACTTC.

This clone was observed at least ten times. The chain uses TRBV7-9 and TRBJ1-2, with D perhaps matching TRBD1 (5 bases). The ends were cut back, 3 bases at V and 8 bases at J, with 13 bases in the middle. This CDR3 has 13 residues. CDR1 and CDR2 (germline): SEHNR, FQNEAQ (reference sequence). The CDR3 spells CASSFEGSGGYTF. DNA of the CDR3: TGTGCCAGCAGCTTTGAGGGGTCAGGGGGCTACACCTTC.

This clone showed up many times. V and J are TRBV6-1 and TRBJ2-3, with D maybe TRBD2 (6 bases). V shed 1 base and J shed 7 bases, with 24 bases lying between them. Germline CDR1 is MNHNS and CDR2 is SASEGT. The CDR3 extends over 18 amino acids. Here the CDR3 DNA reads TGTGCCAGCAGTGAAGATGGGTGGTTCGCGGGATCGGGGAATACGCAGTATTTT. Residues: CASSEDGWFAGSGNTQYF.

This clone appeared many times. The CDR3 sequence is CASSQTSAEQFF. As DNA, the CDR3 is TGTGCCAGCAGCCAAACCTCCGCTGAGCAGTTCTTC. The chain has TRBV3-1 and TRBJ2-1; no definite D call. The CDR3 contains 12 residues. Trimming pared 2 bases from V and 9 bases from J, leaving 8 bases between. Germline CDR1 and CDR2: LGHDT and YNNKEL (reference sequence).

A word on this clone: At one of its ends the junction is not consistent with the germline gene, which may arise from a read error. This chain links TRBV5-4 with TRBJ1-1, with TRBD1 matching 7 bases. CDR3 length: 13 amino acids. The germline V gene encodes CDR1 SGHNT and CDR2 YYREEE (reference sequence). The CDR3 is CASERQGGTESFF. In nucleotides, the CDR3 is TGTGCCAGCGAAAGACAGGGAGGAACTGAATCTTTCTTT.